This TCR beta chain was profiled in a study of OX40 agonist ivuxolimab in advanced cancers. Overall study context: Partial responses were observed in three patients, of whom one had hepatocellular carcinoma and two had cutaneous melanoma.

Germline-derived CDR1 and CDR2 are SGHRS and YFSETQ. This CDR3 spans 16 amino acids. The V and J ends lost 0 bases and 10 bases, in that order; junction bases with no gene match: 8. Some clones are missing from TCRdb's copy, which holds only in-frame ones; the method was immunoSEQ multiplex PCR. The repertoire holds over 85,000 clones, 86% seen once, with roughly 5.5% in the top ten. The TCR was taken from an adult with an advanced solid tumor such as melanoma, head and neck, liver or kidney cancer. The starting material was CD4+ or CD8+ T cells sorted from blood, obtained in a trial of the OX40 agonist ivuxolimab. The J gene is TRBJ2-1, the V gene TRBV5-1; TRBD2 agrees at 12 bases. The CDR3 spells CASSLASGRAMGEQFF. CDR3 DNA: TGCGCCAGCAGCTTGGCTAGCGGGAGGGCCATGGGGGAGCAGTTCTTC.